A selection of T cell receptor beta chains follows, all from one sample in a study of T cells in Graves' hyperthyroidism and ophthalmopathy. A single record per CDR3 protein comes from TCRdb applying MiXCR to the multiplex PCR reads. The table has roughly 170,000 distinct CDR3 sequences, about 17% seen once. The sample taken for sequencing was blood. These receptors originate from a woman aged 50 to 65 with Graves' hyperthyroidism. The CDR3 runs from the conserved cysteine through the conserved F or W. The D gene is left open where the match is weak. Not every row has a clone size; where given, it reads once, few, many or a size class.

v_call	clone_size	d_call	j_call	cdr3_length	cdr3_aa	cdr3_nt
TRBV7-2	few	NA	TRBJ1-3	15	CASSLVSGTGNTIYF	TGTGCCAGCAGCTTAGTATCCGGCACTGGAAACACCATATATTTT
TRBV3-1	many	NA	TRBJ1-1	14	CASSHRGQDTEAFF	TGTGCCAGCAGCCACCGGGGGCAGGACACTGAAGCTTTCTTT
TRBV5-1	many	NA	TRBJ2-7	14	CASSLAGRAREQYF	TGCGCCAGCAGCTTGGCCGGCAGGGCGAGGGAGCAGTACTTC
TRBV19	many	NA	TRBJ1-4	15	CASTYARTTNEKLFF	TGTGCCAGTACTTATGCGCGGACAACTAATGAAAAACTGTTTTTT
TRBV6-1	many	TRBD2	TRBJ2-3	17	CASSKPLAGGGTDTQYF	TGTGCCAGCAGTAAACCCTTAGCGGGGGGGGGCACAGATACGCAGTATTTT
TRBV6-2/TRBV6-3	many	NA	TRBJ2-5	12	CASRQNLKTQYF	TGTGCCAGCAGGCAGAACCTGAAGACCCAGTACTTC
TRBV11-2	many	TRBD2	TRBJ2-3	17	CASSNWTSGGSTDTQYF	TGTGCCAGCAGCAACTGGACTAGCGGGGGTAGCACAGATACGCAGTATTTT
TRBV27	NA	TRBD1	TRBJ2-7	15	CASSETGGSSYEQYF	TGTGCCAGCAGTGAGACAGGGGGGAGCTCCTACGAGCAGTACTTC
TRBV12-3/TRBV12-4	many	TRBD2	TRBJ2-3	16	CASSPLAGALGGTQYF	TGTGCCAGCAGCCCTCTAGCGGGGGCCTTAGGAGGGACGCAGTATTTT
TRBV6-1	many	TRBD1	TRBJ2-5	13	CASRMDRKGTQYF	TGTGCCAGCAGGATGGACAGGAAAGGGACCCAGTACTTC
TRBV7-9	many	NA	TRBJ2-6	16	CASSPQGGAGANVLTF	TGTGCCAGCAGTCCCCAGGGTGGAGCTGGGGCCAACGTCCTGACTTTC
TRBV27	many	NA	TRBJ2-7	15	CASSPRLSSSYEQYF	TGTGCCAGCAGCCCCAGACTTTCTAGCTCCTACGAGCAGTACTTC
TRBV3-1	many	NA	TRBJ1-1	15	CASSQNRGGNTEAFF	TGTGCCAGCAGCCAAAACCGCGGAGGGAACACTGAAGCTTTCTTT
TRBV2	once	NA	TRBJ1-1	14	CASSDPVMNTEAFF	TGTGCCAGCAGTGATCCAGTAATGAACACTGAAGCTTTCTTT
TRBV9	NA	NA	TRBJ2-5	15	CASSVSVQRMETQYF	TGTGCCAGCAGCGTATCAGTACAGCGGATGGAGACCCAGTACTTC
TRBV15	many	NA	TRBJ2-1	14	CATSTRTNYNEQFF	TGTGCCACCAGCACCCGGACTAACTACAATGAGCAGTTCTTC
TRBV30	NA	NA	TRBJ2-5	12	CAWTTRRETQYF	TGTGCCTGGACGACTAGACGGGAGACCCAGTACTTC
TRBV5-1	few	NA	TRBJ2-7	13	CASGTSDAYEQYF	TGCGCCAGCGGGACTTCGGATGCCTACGAGCAGTACTTC
TRBV19	many	NA	TRBJ1-5	18	CASSTPGMGLYSNQPQHF	TGTGCCAGTAGTACACCGGGGATGGGGCTATATAGCAATCAGCCCCAGCATTTT
TRBV7-3	NA	NA	TRBJ1-1	14	CASSLDSLGAEAFF	TGTGCCAGCAGCTTAGACAGCCTAGGCGCTGAAGCTTTCTTT
TRBV6-6	NA	NA	TRBJ1-5	16	CASSYSAAEGGHPQHF	TGTGCCAGCAGTTACTCAGCCGCTGAGGGGGGTCACCCCCAGCATTTT
TRBV13	many	TRBD2	TRBJ2-3	15	CASSLGGLHTDTQYF	TGTGCCAGCAGCTTAGGGGGACTACACACAGATACGCAGTATTTT
TRBV19	many	NA	TRBJ1-1	13	CASNWDKNTEAFF	TGTGCCAGTAATTGGGACAAGAACACTGAAGCTTTCTTT
TRBV7-2	many	TRBD1	TRBJ1-2	14	CASSFLRQGYGYTF	TGTGCCAGCAGCTTTCTCCGACAGGGCTATGGCTACACCTTC
TRBV5-1	many	NA	TRBJ2-7	13	CASSLALSYEQYF	TGCGCCAGCAGCTTGGCACTGAGCTACGAGCAGTACTTC
TRBV5-1	once	TRBD2	TRBJ2-7	15	CASSPRLAGVYEQYF	TGCGCCAGCAGCCCAAGACTAGCGGGAGTCTACGAGCAGTACTTC
TRBV6-1	many	TRBD1	TRBJ2-2	16	CASTRAGTANTGELFF	TGTGCCAGCACCCGAGCCGGGACAGCGAACACCGGGGAGCTGTTTTTT
TRBV20-1	NA	NA	TRBJ1-1	15	CSARDGPRTNTEAFF	TGCAGTGCTAGAGATGGGCCCCGGACGAACACTGAAGCTTTCTTT
TRBV20-1	few	TRBD1	TRBJ2-7	14	CSAGRQGALYEQYF	TGCAGTGCGGGCCGACAGGGGGCCCTTTACGAGCAGTACTTC
TRBV4-2	NA	TRBD1	TRBJ2-2	17	CASSQVRQGSNTGELFF	TGTGCCAGCAGCCAAGTCAGACAGGGTAGTAACACCGGGGAGCTGTTTTTT
TRBV27	many	NA	TRBJ2-5	15	CASSSSGGLQETQYF	TGTGCCAGCAGTTCTTCAGGGGGACTACAAGAGACCCAGTACTTC
TRBV28	many	TRBD1	TRBJ1-5	15	CASGPGQGSFGPQHF	TGTGCCAGTGGACCGGGACAGGGGTCATTTGGGCCCCAGCATTTT
TRBV7-2	many	NA	TRBJ2-7	13	CASSLSSSYEQYF	TGTGCCAGCAGCTTATCAAGCTCCTACGAGCAGTACTTC
TRBV19	many	TRBD2	TRBJ2-1	14	CASSRLAGPNEQFF	TGTGCCAGTAGCCGACTAGCGGGGCCTAATGAGCAGTTCTTC
TRBV7-9	many	NA	TRBJ2-1	13	CASSQAGGTGQFF	TGTGCCAGCAGCCAGGCCGGGGGTACGGGGCAGTTCTTC
TRBV24-1	NA	NA	TRBJ1-5	13	CATSWGADQPQHF	TGTGCCACCTCCTGGGGGGCAGATCAGCCCCAGCATTTT
TRBV11-1	many	NA	TRBJ2-7	14	CASSLEDSPLEQYF	TGTGCCAGCAGCTTAGAGGATTCCCCCCTCGAGCAGTACTTC
TRBV18	many	NA	TRBJ1-5	14	CASSGQDSNQPQHF	TGTGCCAGCTCGGGGCAAGATAGCAATCAGCCCCAGCATTTT
TRBV6-1	many	TRBD1	TRBJ2-5	15	CASRQIGTGQETQYF	TGTGCCAGCAGACAGATAGGGACAGGGCAAGAGACCCAGTACTTC
TRBV11-1	NA	NA	TRBJ1-4	13	CASSFNEHSELFF	TGTGCCAGCAGCTTTAACGAACATTCCGAACTGTTTTTT
TRBV6-1	many	TRBD1	TRBJ1-2	14	CASSPGGSSYGYTF	TGTGCCAGCAGTCCAGGGGGCTCTAGCTATGGCTACACCTTC
TRBV6-1	many	NA	TRBJ1-6	16	CASTEGGIVYNSPLHF	TGTGCCAGCACCGAGGGAGGGATAGTCTATAATTCACCCCTCCACTTT
TRBV5-1	few	NA	TRBJ1-2	14	CAGSLAGSGRGYTF	TGCGCCGGCAGCTTGGCCGGCTCGGGGAGGGGCTACACCTTC
TRBV5-1	few	NA	TRBJ1-3	14	CASSLTGPGNTIYF	TGCGCCAGCAGCTTGACTGGACCTGGAAACACCATATATTTT
TRBV7-8	many	NA	TRBJ1-4	16	CASSLYRDVRNEKLFF	TGTGCCAGCAGCTTATACCGAGACGTCCGGAATGAAAAACTGTTTTTT
TRBV20-1	many	NA	TRBJ2-7	13	CSAPQRGSYEQYF	TGCAGTGCCCCTCAGAGGGGTTCCTACGAGCAGTACTTC
TRBV12-3/TRBV12-4	many	NA	TRBJ1-1	14	CASSLNNGPTEAFF	TGTGCCAGCAGTTTAAATAACGGACCTACGGAAGCTTTCTTT
TRBV9	many	NA	TRBJ1-1	15	CASSENKGEYTEAFF	TGTGCCAGCAGCGAAAATAAGGGGGAGTACACTGAAGCTTTCTTT
TRBV15	NA	TRBD1	TRBJ2-7	13	CATSRRDSYEQYF	TGTGCCACCAGCAGAAGGGACAGCTACGAGCAGTACTTC
TRBV28	many	NA	TRBJ2-7	14	CASSPVLGVYEQYF	TGTGCCAGCAGCCCCGTTTTAGGAGTCTACGAGCAGTACTTC
TRBV10-2	few	NA	TRBJ2-3	16	CASSESVGGYTDTQYF	TGCGCCAGCAGTGAGTCGGTGGGGGGATATACAGATACGCAGTATTTT
TRBV20-1	many	NA	TRBJ2-1	14	CSAQDRISYNEQFF	TGCAGTGCCCAAGACAGGATATCCTACAATGAGCAGTTCTTC
TRBV5-1	many	NA	TRBJ1-4	14	CASSWTAGEEKLFF	TGCGCCAGCAGCTGGACGGCAGGAGAGGAAAAACTGTTTTTT
TRBV24-1	many	TRBD1	TRBJ2-3	15	CATSDDRGRADTQYF	TGTGCCACCAGTGACGACAGGGGAAGGGCAGATACGCAGTATTTT
TRBV5-5	many	NA	TRBJ1-1	14	CASSLEGEGTEAFF	TGTGCCAGCAGCTTGGAGGGGGAAGGCACTGAAGCTTTCTTT
TRBV5-1	NA	TRBD1	TRBJ2-2	16	CASKGDRAILNGELFF	TGCGCCAGCAAAGGGGACAGAGCTATTTTAAACGGGGAGCTGTTTTTT
TRBV5-1	NA	NA	TRBJ2-3	14	CASSSDPGTDTQYF	TGCGCCAGCAGCTCGGACCCGGGCACAGATACGCAGTATTTT
TRBV12-3/TRBV12-4	NA	NA	TRBJ2-6	14	CASSLEVQGGVLAF	TGTGCCAGCAGTTTAGAAGTGCAGGGTGGCGTCCTGGCTTTC
TRBV12-3/TRBV12-4	many	TRBD1	TRBJ1-4	14	CASRQGQYNEKLFF	TGTGCCAGCAGGCAGGGACAGTATAATGAAAAACTGTTTTTT